The sequence of this T cell receptor (beta chain) was determined in a study of Ad26.COV2.S vaccination and SARS-CoV-2 variants. Produced via immunoSEQ multiplex PCR; TCRdb's table is partial and in-frame only. The data show under 150,000 clones, approximately 90% seen once. About this clone itself: The antigen is unknown.

Study results and caveats: Placebo recipients had lower spike-specific TCR breadth than vaccine recipients. Analytic work on TCR breadth and depth might have understated the full extent of total T cell responses.

The TCR originated in a human donor who had recovered from COVID-19. The material sequenced was peripheral blood, taken after recovery from COVID-19.

The CDR3 is CASSPSMLNTEAFF. The CDR3 nucleotides are TGTGCCAGCAGTCCCTCGATGTTGAACACTGAAGCTTTCTTT. This sequence joins TRBV27 and TRBJ1-1; D unclear. From germline, CDR1 is MNHEY and CDR2 SMNVEV (reference sequence). Deletions cut 5 bases from V and 0 bases from J, with 10 bases between. The CDR3 runs 14 residues.